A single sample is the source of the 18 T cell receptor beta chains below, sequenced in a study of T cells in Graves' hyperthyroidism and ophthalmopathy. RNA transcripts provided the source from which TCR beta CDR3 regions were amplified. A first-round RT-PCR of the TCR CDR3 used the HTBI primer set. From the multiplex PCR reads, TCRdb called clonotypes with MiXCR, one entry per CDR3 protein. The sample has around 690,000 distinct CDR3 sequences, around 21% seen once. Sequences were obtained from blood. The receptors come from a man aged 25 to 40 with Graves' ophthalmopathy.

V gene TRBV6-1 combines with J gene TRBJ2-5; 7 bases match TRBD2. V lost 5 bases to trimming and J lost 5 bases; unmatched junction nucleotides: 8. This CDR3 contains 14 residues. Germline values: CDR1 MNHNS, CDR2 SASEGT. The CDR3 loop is CASSQLAPRETQYF. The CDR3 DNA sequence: TGTGCCAGCAGTCAACTAGCGCCCAGGGAGACCCAGTACTTC.

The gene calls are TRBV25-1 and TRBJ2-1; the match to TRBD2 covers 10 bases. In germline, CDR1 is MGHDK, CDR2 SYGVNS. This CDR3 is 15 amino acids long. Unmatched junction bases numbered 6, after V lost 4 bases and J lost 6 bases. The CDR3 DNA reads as TGTGCCAGCAGTGGCACAACTAGCGGGGCCAATGAGCAGTTCTTC. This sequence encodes CASSGTTSGANEQFF.

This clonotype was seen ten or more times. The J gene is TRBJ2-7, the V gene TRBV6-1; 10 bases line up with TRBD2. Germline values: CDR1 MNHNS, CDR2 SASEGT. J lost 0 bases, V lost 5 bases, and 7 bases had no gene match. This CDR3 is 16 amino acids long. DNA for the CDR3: TGTGCCAGCAGTCTCCAACCTAGCGGGAGCTCCTACGAGCAGTACTTC. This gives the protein CASSLQPSGSSYEQYF.

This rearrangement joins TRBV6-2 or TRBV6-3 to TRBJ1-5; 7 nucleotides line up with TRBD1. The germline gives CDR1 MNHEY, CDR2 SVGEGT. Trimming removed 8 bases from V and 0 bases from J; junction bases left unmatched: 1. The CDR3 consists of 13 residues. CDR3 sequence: CASDRASNQPQHF. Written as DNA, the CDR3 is TGTGCCAGCGACAGGGCTAGCAATCAGCCCCAGCATTTT.

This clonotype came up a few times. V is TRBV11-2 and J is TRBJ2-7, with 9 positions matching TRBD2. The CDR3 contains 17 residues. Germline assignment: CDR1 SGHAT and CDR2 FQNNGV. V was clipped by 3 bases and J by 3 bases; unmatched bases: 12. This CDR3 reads CASSFGASGMSRYEQYF. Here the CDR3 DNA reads TGTGCCAGCAGCTTCGGGGCTAGCGGGATGTCTCGCTACGAGCAGTACTTC.

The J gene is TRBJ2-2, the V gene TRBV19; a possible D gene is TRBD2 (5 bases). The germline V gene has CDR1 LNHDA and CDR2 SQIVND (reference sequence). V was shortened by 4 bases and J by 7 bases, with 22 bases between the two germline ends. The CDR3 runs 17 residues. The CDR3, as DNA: TGTGCCAGTAGTACCCCCCATATAAGCGGAGTGATCGGGGAGCTGTTTTTT. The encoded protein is CASSTPHISGVIGELFF.

DNA for the CDR3: TGTGCCAGCAGCCGAAAGGACAGCTCTCTTGGAAACACCATATATTTT. Its protein product is CASSRKDSSLGNTIYF. The gene calls are TRBV3-1 and TRBJ1-3, with D tentatively TRBD1 (6 bases). The V gene lost 4 bases and the J gene lost 3 bases, with 16 bases spanning the gap. The CDR3 has 16 residues. Looked up from germline, CDR1 is LGHDT and CDR2 is YNNKEL (reference sequence).

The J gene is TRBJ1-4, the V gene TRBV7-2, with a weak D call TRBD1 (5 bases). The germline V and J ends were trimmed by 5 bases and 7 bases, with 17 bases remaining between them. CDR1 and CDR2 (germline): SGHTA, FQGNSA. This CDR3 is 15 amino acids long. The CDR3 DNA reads TGTGCCAGCAGCCCAGGGCCCAAAAAGGCTGAAAAACTGTTTTTT. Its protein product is CASSPGPKKAEKLFF.

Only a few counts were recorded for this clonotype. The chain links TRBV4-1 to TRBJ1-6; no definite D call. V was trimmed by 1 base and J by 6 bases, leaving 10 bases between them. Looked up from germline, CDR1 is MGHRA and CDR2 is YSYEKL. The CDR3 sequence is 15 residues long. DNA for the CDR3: TGCGCCAGCAGCCAAGCCGAGGTCGGTAATTCACCCCTCCACTTT. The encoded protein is CASSQAEVGNSPLHF.

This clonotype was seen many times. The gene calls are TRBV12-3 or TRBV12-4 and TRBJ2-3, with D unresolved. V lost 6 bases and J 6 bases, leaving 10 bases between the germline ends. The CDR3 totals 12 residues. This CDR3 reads CASSLTEDTQYF. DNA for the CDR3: TGTGCCAGCAGCCTCACAGAGGATACGCAGTATTTT.

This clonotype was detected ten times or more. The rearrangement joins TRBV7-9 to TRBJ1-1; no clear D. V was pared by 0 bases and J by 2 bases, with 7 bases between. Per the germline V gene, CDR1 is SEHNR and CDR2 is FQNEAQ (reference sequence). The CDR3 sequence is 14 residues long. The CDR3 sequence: CASSLAVSNTEAFF. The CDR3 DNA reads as TGTGCCAGCAGCTTAGCGGTCTCCAACACTGAAGCTTTCTTT.

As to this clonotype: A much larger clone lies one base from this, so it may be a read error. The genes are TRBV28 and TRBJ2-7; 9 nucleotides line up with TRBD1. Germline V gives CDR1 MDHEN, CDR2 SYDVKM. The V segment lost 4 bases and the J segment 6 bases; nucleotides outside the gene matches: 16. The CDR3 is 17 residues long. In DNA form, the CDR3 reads TGTGCCAGCAGTTCTATTCGCCGGGACAGGGTCACCTGCGAGCAGTACTTC. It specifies CASSSIRRDRVTCEQYF.

The CDR3 DNA sequence: TGTGCCAGCAGCTGGAACAGGGTCACCGGGGAGCTGTTTTTT. Protein sequence: CASSWNRVTGELFF. J is TRBJ2-2 and V is TRBV5-5; weak D call: TRBD1 (6 bases). CDR3 length: 14 residues. The V gene lost 3 bases and the J gene lost 4 bases, with 10 bases spanning the gap. Germline loops: CDR1 SGHKS, CDR2 YYEKEE (reference sequence). The full variable domain, completed using reference TRBV5-5 and TRBJ2-2, is DAGVTQSPTHLIKTRGQQVTLRCSPISGHKSVSWYQQVLGQGPQFIFQYYEKEERGRGNFPDRFSARQFPNYSSELNVNALLLGDSALYLCASSWNRVTGELFFGEGSRLTVL.

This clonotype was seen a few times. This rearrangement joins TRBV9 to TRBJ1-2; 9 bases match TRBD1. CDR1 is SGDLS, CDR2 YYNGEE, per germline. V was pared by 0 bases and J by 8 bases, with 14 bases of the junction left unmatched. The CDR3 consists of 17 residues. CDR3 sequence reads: CASSVALPTGTGRGYTF. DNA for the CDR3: TGTGCCAGCAGCGTAGCCCTACCGACCGGGACAGGGAGGGGCTACACCTTC.

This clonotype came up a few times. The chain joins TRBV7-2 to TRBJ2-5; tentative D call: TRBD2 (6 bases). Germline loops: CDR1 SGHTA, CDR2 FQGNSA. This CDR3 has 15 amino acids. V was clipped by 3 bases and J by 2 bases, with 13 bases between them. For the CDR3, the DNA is TGTGCCAGCAGCTTGACCCGGGACTCGCAAGAGACCCAGTACTTC. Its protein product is CASSLTRDSQETQYF. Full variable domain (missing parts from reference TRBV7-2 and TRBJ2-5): GAGVSQSPSNKVTEKGKDVELRCDPISGHTALYWYRQSLGQGLEFLIYFQGNSAPDKSGLPSDRFSAERTGGSVSTLTIQRTQQEDSAVYLCASSLTRDSQETQYFGPGTRLLVL.

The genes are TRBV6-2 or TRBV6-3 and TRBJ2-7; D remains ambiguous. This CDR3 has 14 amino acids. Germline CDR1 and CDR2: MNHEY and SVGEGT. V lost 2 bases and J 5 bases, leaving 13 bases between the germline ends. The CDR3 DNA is TGTGCCAGCAGTTACCCAACAGCTCGGCACGAGCAGTACTTC. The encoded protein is CASSYPTARHEQYF.

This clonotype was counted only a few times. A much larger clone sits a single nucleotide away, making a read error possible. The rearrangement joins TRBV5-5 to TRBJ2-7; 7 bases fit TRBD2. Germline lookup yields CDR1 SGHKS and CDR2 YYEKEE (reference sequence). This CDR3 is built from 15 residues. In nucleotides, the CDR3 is TGTACCAGCAGCTCCCCGAAGACTAGCACCTTCGAGCAGTACTTC. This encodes CTSSSPKTSTFEQYF.

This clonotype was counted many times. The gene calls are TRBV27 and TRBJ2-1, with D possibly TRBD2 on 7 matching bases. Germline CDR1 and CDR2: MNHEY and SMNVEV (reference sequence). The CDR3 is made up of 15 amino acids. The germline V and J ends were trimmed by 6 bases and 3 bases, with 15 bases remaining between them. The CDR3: CASSPEGGHYNEQFF. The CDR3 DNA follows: TGTGCCAGCAGCCCAGAGGGGGGGCACTACAATGAGCAGTTCTTC.